Sequencing of this TCR beta chain was carried out in a study of control samples from healthy donors and cancer patients. TCRdb's table, derived via immunoSEQ multiplex PCR, lists solely in-frame clones and lacks some. The table has just over 150,000 clones, about 94% seen once. CDR1 is KGHSH and CDR2 is LQKENI in the germline V gene. V lost 6 bases, J lost 5 bases, and 13 bases lay in between. This CDR3 has 13 amino acids. What was sequenced was blood. The chain combines TRBV18 with TRBJ2-5; no reliable D call. This TCR derives from a woman between 40 and 55 years old in good health. Here the CDR3 reads CASSQRAPETQYF. The CDR3 coding sequence is TGTGCCAGCTCTCAAAGGGCCCCCGAGACCCAGTACTTC. The whole variable domain, filled in from reference TRBV18 and TRBJ2-5, reads NAGVMQNPRHLVRRRGQEARLRCSPMKGHSHVYWYRQLPEEGLKFMVYLQKENIIDESGMPKERFSAEFPKEGPSILRIQQVVRGDSAAYFCASSQRAPETQYFGPGTRLLVL.